Described below is a single TCR beta chain sequence and its context. As yet, its antigen is unknown. TCRdb ran MiXCR on the reads and lists one entry per CDR3 protein. The repertoire holds about 300,000 distinct CDR3 sequences, with approximately 10% as singletons. The data were obtained in a study of T cell repertoires in cytomegalovirus infection. Overall study: Shared public TCR beta signatures pointed to both CMV infection and a matching HLA type. Study-level results: Clonotype analysis showed dominance of the ex vivo response by HLA-C-restricted CMV-specific TCR beta clonotypes. Adding up the frequency of public TCR beta families identified people who carried CMV plus the relevant HLA.

CDR1 and CDR2 (germline): SGHTS, YDEGEE. CDR3 length equals 14 residues. The germline V and J ends were trimmed by 2 bases and 1 base, with 7 bases remaining between them. This clonotype was obtained from a human donor in good health (CMV status not recorded). Some clones in this sample may be carry-over from other donors' samples. This chain links TRBV5-8 with TRBJ2-4; D perhaps matches TRBD2 (5 bases). Sequenced material: PBMCs. The CDR3 loop reads CASSLPGAKNIQYF. The CDR3, as DNA: TGTGCCAGCAGCTTACCGGGGGCCAAAAACATTCAGTACTTC.